This T cell receptor (beta chain) was profiled in a study of identifying expanded T cells in peripheral blood. During the collection period, no donor immune events like infections were recorded. Study results and limitations: Over two and four weeks, about 16 and 20 clones changed, versus 1.2 between replicates. Clone count variance between two-week samples rose with total template count.

Here immunoSEQ multiplex PCR was the method, and the copy in TCRdb shows in-frame clones only, minus some. Of 130,000 or so clones listed, roughly 82% are singletons. This CDR3 comprises 13 residues. The germline V and J ends were trimmed by 3 bases and 7 bases, with 12 bases remaining between them. Per germline, CDR1 SNHLY and CDR2 FYNNEI. In the case of this clone: Its target is not known.

The source of this sequence is a person aged 18 to 75 in good health. The sample comprised blood. This chain links TRBV2 with TRBJ1-1, with D hard to call. CDR3 amino acids: CASSDSWEDEAFF. DNA of the CDR3: TGTGCCAGCAGTGATAGCTGGGAAGATGAAGCTTTCTTT.